What follows is one T cell receptor (beta chain) and its context. Its antigen is unknown. Germline CDR1 LGHNA, CDR2 YNFKEQ. The CDR3 is made up of 15 amino acids. TCRdb re-derived calls from the 5' RACE reads in MiXCR, one entry per CDR3 protein. The sample lists approximately 1.8 million distinct CDR3 sequences, under 35% seen once, with around 0.3% in the top ten. The sample comes from a study of identical twins. Findings and limits, study-wide: Models underestimated how often monozygotic twins shared out-of-frame TCR alpha. Insertions were reduced in abundant cord blood beta clonotypes but not in memory repertoires. Out-of-frame alpha sequences common to twins were enriched for low generation probability. The conclusions drew on cross-sectional statistical analysis instead of tracking the same donors.

This chain joins TRBV4-2 and TRBJ2-7; the D gene is possibly TRBD2 (5 bases). The last part of the DNA fits TRBJ2-5 better; the J call may be wrong. The sequence came from a newborn girl in good health. The specimen sequenced was cord blood. The CDR3 DNA reads as TGTGCCAGCAGCCAAGATTTAAGCGGCAAAGAGACCCAGTACTTC. Translating gives CASSQDLSGKETQYF.